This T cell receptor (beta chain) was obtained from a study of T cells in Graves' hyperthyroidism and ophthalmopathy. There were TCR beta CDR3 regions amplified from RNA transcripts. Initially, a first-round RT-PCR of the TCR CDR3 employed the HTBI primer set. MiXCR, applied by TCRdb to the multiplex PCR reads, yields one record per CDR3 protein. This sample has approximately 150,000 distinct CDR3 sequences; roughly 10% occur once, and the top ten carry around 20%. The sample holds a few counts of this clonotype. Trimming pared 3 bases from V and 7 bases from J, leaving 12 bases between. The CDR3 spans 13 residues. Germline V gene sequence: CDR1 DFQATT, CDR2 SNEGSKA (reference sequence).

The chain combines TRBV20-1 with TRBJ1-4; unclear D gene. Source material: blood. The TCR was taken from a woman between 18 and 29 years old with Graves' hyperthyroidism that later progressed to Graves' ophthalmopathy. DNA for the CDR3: TGCAGTGCTAGTCTGGGGAAGGGTGAAAAACTGTTTTTT. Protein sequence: CSASLGKGEKLFF.